One sample yielded the 24 T cell receptor beta chains listed below, sequenced in a study of T cells in Graves' hyperthyroidism and ophthalmopathy. RNA transcripts were the template for amplifying TCR beta CDR3 regions. The HTBI primer set was used in a first-round RT-PCR of the TCR CDR3. A single record per CDR3 protein comes from TCRdb applying MiXCR to the multiplex PCR reads. The sample holds a few hundred thousand distinct CDR3 sequences, 20% to 25% seen once. The sample consisted of blood. The receptor source for this set is a man aged 45-60 years with Graves' hyperthyroidism.

Remarks on this clonotype: It may be a read error: a sequence one base away is much more abundant. This rearrangement joins TRBV11-2 to TRBJ2-2; TRBD2 agrees at 7 bases. Germline assignment: CDR1 SGHAT and CDR2 FQNNGV. The CDR3 spans 15 residues. V dropped 5 bases and J dropped 6; count of bases not matched to a gene: 9. CDR3 in DNA: TGTGCCAGCAGCATTACGGGGGGAGGGCCCGGGGAGCTGTTTTTT. Its protein is CASSITGGGPGELFF.

This clonotype came up a few times. The chain has TRBV28 and TRBJ1-5; TRBD1 matches 7 bases. CDR3 length: 15 amino acids. Germline loops: CDR1 MDHEN, CDR2 SYDVKM. The V gene end was trimmed by 3 bases and the J gene end by 3 bases; junction bases not matched to a gene: 5. Here the CDR3 reads CASSLSRGDNQPQHF. As DNA, the CDR3 is TGTGCCAGCAGTTTGTCCAGGGGGGACAATCAGCCCCAGCATTTT.

J is TRBJ2-3 and V is TRBV7-9; TRBD2 is a possible D gene (5 bases). V lost 1 base and J lost 10, with 9 bases in between. Germline-derived CDR1 and CDR2 are SEHNR and FQNEAQ (reference sequence). The CDR3 is 12 amino acids. The CDR3 DNA reads as TGTGCCAGCAGCTTAGACGGGAAGCCGCAGTATTTT. Its protein product is CASSLDGKPQYF.

This clonotype showed up many times. This chain connects TRBV6-1 to TRBJ1-1, with D perhaps matching TRBD1 (5 bases). Germline assignment: CDR1 MNHNS and CDR2 SASEGT. Trimming removed 8 bases from V and 1 base from J, with 14 bases in between. The CDR3 loop spans 14 amino acids. The CDR3 spells CASGGDEWNTEAFF. The DNA of the CDR3 is TGTGCCAGCGGTGGGGACGAATGGAACACTGAAGCTTTCTTT.

This chain uses TRBV6-1 with TRBJ2-1, with 8 bases lining up with TRBD2. V was pared by 2 bases and J by 9 bases, with 9 bases of the junction left unmatched. The CDR3 runs 15 residues. CDR1 and CDR2 from the germline V gene are MNHNS and SASEGT. This CDR3 is CASSESGSGFSEQFF. The DNA for the CDR3 is TGTGCCAGCAGTGAAAGCGGGAGTGGTTTTAGTGAGCAGTTCTTC.

This clonotype occurred many times. This chain joins TRBV2 and TRBJ2-7; D may match TRBD1 or TRBD2 (6 bases each). The V end lost 3 bases, the J end lost 1 base, and 19 bases lay between the germline ends. Germline loops: CDR1 SNHLY, CDR2 FYNNEI. The CDR3 contains 17 residues. The CDR3: CASSESPGGPRSYEQYF. CDR3 nucleotides: TGTGCCAGCAGTGAGTCCCCCGGGGGCCCCCGATCCTACGAGCAGTACTTC.

The chain joins TRBV5-1 to TRBJ1-6; possibly TRBD1 for D (6 bases). The CDR3 runs to 16 residues. V was shortened by 0 bases and J by 10 bases, with 17 bases between the two germline ends. Germline V gene sequence: CDR1 SGHRS, CDR2 YFSETQ. Written as DNA, the CDR3 is TGCGCCAGCAGCTTGGCAAACCGGGACATCTCCTCACCCCTCCACTTT. Protein sequence: CASSLANRDISSPLHF.

This rearrangement joins TRBV6-1 to TRBJ1-5, with 8 bases that match TRBD1. The CDR3 runs 15 residues. The V segment lost 6 bases and the J segment 2 bases; nucleotides outside the gene matches: 6. Germline CDR1 is MNHNS and CDR2 is SASEGT. This CDR3 is CASRRQGIGNQPQHF. CDR3 nucleotides: TGTGCCAGCAGAAGACAGGGGATTGGCAATCAGCCCCAGCATTTT.

CDR3 in amino acids: CASSLRQGAVGYTF. The DNA for the CDR3 is TGTGCCAGCAGTTTAAGACAGGGGGCGGTGGGCTACACCTTC. The rearrangement joins TRBV27 to TRBJ1-2; 10 bases line up with TRBD1. Germline values: CDR1 MNHEY, CDR2 SMNVEV (reference sequence). The ends lost 2 bases at V and 8 bases at J; junction bases unmatched: 5. This CDR3 has 14 residues.

The chain is built from TRBV3-1 and TRBJ2-5; 8 nucleotides agree with TRBD2. Germline V gene lookup returns CDR1 LGHDT and CDR2 YNNKEL (reference sequence). V was pared by 5 bases and J by 5 bases, with 16 bases of the junction left unmatched. The CDR3 loop spans 17 amino acids. The CDR3 DNA sequence: TGTGCCAGCAGCGAAAGGTTTGGACGGGAGGGAAGGGAGACCCAGTACTTC. This encodes CASSERFGREGRETQYF.

This clonotype was recorded at least ten times. The rearrangement links TRBV6-1 to TRBJ1-5; D might be TRBD1 (5 bases). CDR3 size: 16 residues. Trimming removed 5 bases at V and 2 bases at J, with 16 bases between. Germline CDR1 is MNHNS and CDR2 is SASEGT. The CDR3 coding sequence is TGTGCCAGCAGTCTTTCCAGTCAGGGTGGCAATCAGCCCCAGCATTTT. It encodes CASSLSSQGGNQPQHF.

V gene TRBV29-1 combines with J gene TRBJ2-5; tentatively, D is TRBD2 (7 bases). The CDR3 runs to 13 residues. The V gene's germline CDR1 is SQVTM and CDR2 ANQGSEA. Trimming pared 4 bases from V and 5 bases from J, leaving 14 bases between. The chain's CDR3 is CSVVSGGRETQYF. CDR3 coding DNA: TGCAGCGTTGTGTCGGGGGGCCGGGAGACCCAGTACTTC.

The V call is TRBV18, the J call TRBJ1-1, with D possibly matching TRBD1 (5 bases). The CDR3 runs 17 residues. The V gene's germline CDR1 is KGHSH and CDR2 LQKENI. V shed 0 bases and J shed 3 bases, with 17 bases lying between them. The CDR3: CASSPPNPGYDDTEAFF. CDR3 sequence (DNA): TGTGCCAGCTCACCACCGAATCCAGGGTACGACGACACTGAAGCTTTCTTT.

The chain employs TRBV6-5 and TRBJ1-1; D gene uncertain. The CDR3 extends over 15 amino acids. Germline CDR1 MNHEY, CDR2 SVGAGI. V lost 2 bases and J 2 bases, leaving 12 bases between the germline ends. As DNA, the CDR3 is TGTGCCAGCAGTTACATCGGGGTCGGTAACACTGAAGCTTTCTTT. As protein: CASSYIGVGNTEAFF.

This clonotype was picked up many times. V gene TRBV11-3 combines with J gene TRBJ1-1; D call uncertain. CDR1 and CDR2 (germline): SGHNT, YENEEA. The CDR3 sequence is 15 residues long. Trimming cost V 1 base and J 1 base, with 10 bases left between them. The CDR3: CASSLGGRQNTEAFF. The CDR3 DNA is TGTGCCAGCAGCTTAGGTGGCAGACAGAACACTGAAGCTTTCTTT.

The rearrangement uses TRBV30 and TRBJ1-2; D gene ambiguous. CDR1 and CDR2 from the germline V gene are GTSNPN and SVGIG (reference sequence). V was trimmed by 2 bases and J by 5 bases, leaving 15 bases between them. The CDR3 contains 14 residues. As DNA, the CDR3 is TGTGCCTGGAGTCTCCCTTCTCGAGCGTATGGCTACACCTTC. As protein: CAWSLPSRAYGYTF. The full variable domain, in which reference TRBV30 and TRBJ1-2 provide the parts outside the CDR3, is SQTIHQWPATLVQPVGSPLSLECTVEGTSNPNLYWYRQAAGRGLQLLFYSVGIGQISSEVPQNLSASRPQDRQFILSSKKLLLSDSGFYLCAWSLPSRAYGYTFGSGTRLTVV.

The V and J genes are TRBV29-1 and TRBJ1-1; D is ambiguous. The CDR3 is 11 amino acids. V dropped 4 bases and J dropped 3 bases, with 6 bases sitting between them. Germline CDR1 SQVTM, CDR2 ANQGSEA. In DNA form, the CDR3 reads TGCAGCGTTGTAAAGGACACTGAAGCTTTCTTT. This encodes CSVVKDTEAFF.

This clonotype was detected ten times or more. The rearrangement joins TRBV30 to TRBJ1-4; D is uncertain. Germline V gives CDR1 GTSNPN, CDR2 SVGIG (reference sequence). V lost 7 bases and J 3 bases, leaving 15 bases between the germline ends. This CDR3 region has 14 residues. The CDR3 reads CASYLGAANEKLFF. CDR3 bases: TGTGCCTCGTACTTGGGCGCAGCTAATGAAAAACTGTTTTTT.

This clonotype occurred a few times. This chain links TRBV18 with TRBJ1-1, with TRBD1 matching 9 bases. V dropped 4 bases and J dropped 4; count of bases not matched to a gene: 10. The germline CDR1 and CDR2 sequences are KGHSH and LQKENI. CDR3 length equals 16 residues. The CDR3 reads CASSRTGQGLSTEAFF. The DNA for the CDR3 is TGTGCCAGCTCACGGACGGGACAGGGTTTATCCACTGAAGCTTTCTTT.

With regard to this clonotype: A much bigger clone sits one base away, suggesting this may be a read error. The CDR3 nucleotides are TGTGCCAGCAGCATAAACGACGGGCAAGAGACCCAGTACTTC. This sequence encodes CASSINDGQETQYF. J is TRBJ2-5 and V is TRBV12-3 or TRBV12-4; D uncertain. V dropped 6 bases and J dropped 2 bases, with 13 bases sitting between them. The CDR3 loop spans 14 amino acids.

This clonotype was recorded a few times. The chain joins TRBV6-9 to TRBJ1-5; 7 bases map to TRBD1. V was pared by 4 bases and J by 2 bases, with 2 bases of the junction left unmatched. Germline V gene data show CDR1 as MNHGY and CDR2 as SVAAGI. There are 14 residues in the CDR3. The DNA of the CDR3 is TGTGCCAGCAGTTGGACAGGCGGCAATCAGCCCCAGCATTTT. It encodes CASSWTGGNQPQHF.

This clonotype was counted a few times. This CDR3 is CASSWSASGEQYF. The CDR3 coding sequence is TGCGCCAGCAGCTGGTCTGCTAGCGGCGAGCAGTACTTC. The chain is built from TRBV5-1 and TRBJ2-7, with TRBD2 matching over 7 bases. The CDR3 is made up of 13 amino acids. The V segment lost 3 bases and the J segment 6 bases; nucleotides outside the gene matches: 6. Looked up from germline, CDR1 is SGHRS and CDR2 is YFSETQ. Filled out from reference TRBV5-1 and TRBJ2-7, the complete variable domain reads KAGVTQTPRYLIKTRGQQVTLSCSPISGHRSVSWYQQTPGQGLQFLFEYFSETQRNKGNFPGRFSGRQFSNSRSEMNVSTLELGDSALYLCASSWSASGEQYFGPGTRLTVT.

Many counts were recorded for this clonotype. The chain is built from TRBV3-1 and TRBJ2-3, with D tentatively TRBD1 (5 bases). This CDR3 spans 13 amino acids. Germline V gene sequence: CDR1 LGHDT, CDR2 YNNKEL (reference sequence). V was clipped by 6 bases and J by 4 bases, with 11 bases between them. CDR3 DNA: TGTGCCAGCAGTACAGGTCTGTCAGATACGCAGTATTTT. Its translation is CASSTGLSDTQYF.

For the CDR3, the DNA is TGCGCCAGCAGCTTGGGGCGGGAGAGCTCCTACAATGAGCAGTTCTTC. Its translation: CASSLGRESSYNEQFF. This rearrangement joins TRBV5-1 to TRBJ2-1; 7 nucleotides agree with TRBD2. The CDR3 contains 16 residues. With 0 bases clipped from V and 0 bases from J, the junction kept 3 bases outside the gene matches. CDR1 SGHRS and CDR2 YFSETQ come from the germline V gene. The entire variable domain, with the rest obtained from reference TRBV5-1 and TRBJ2-1, is as follows: KAGVTQTPRYLIKTRGQQVTLSCSPISGHRSVSWYQQTPGQGLQFLFEYFSETQRNKGNFPGRFSGRQFSNSRSEMNVSTLELGDSALYLCASSLGRESSYNEQFFGPGTRLTVL.